These 29 T cell receptor beta chains were all obtained from the same sample, sequenced in a study of shared clonotypes between healthy human individuals. Naivety among CD8 cells was defined by CD45RO negativity and positive CCR7 selection, thereby excluding terminally differentiated effector memory CD45RA+ cells. Generated by immunoSEQ multiplex PCR, the TCRdb table keeps only in-frame clones and is missing some. Of about 2 million clones listed, about 95% were seen once; the top ten hold 1% to 1.3%. Specimen: naive CD8+ T cells sorted from blood. These receptor sequences come from a man between 18 and 29 years old in good health.

With regard to this clone: Other DNA sequences in this specimen translate into the identical CDR3. The chain uses TRBV27 and TRBJ2-3; TRBD2 matches at 8 bases. Trimming at V came to 8 bases and at J to 3 bases, leaving 4 bases not matched to a gene. Looked up from germline, CDR1 is MNHEY and CDR2 is SMNVEV (reference sequence). The CDR3 consists of 13 residues. CDR3 residues: CASGLAITDTQYF. CDR3 nucleotide sequence: TGTGCCAGCGGACTAGCAATAACAGATACGCAGTATTTT.

The chain employs TRBV19 and TRBJ2-7; D perhaps matches TRBD1 (5 bases). This CDR3 region has 15 residues. The germline V gene has CDR1 LNHDA and CDR2 SQIVND (reference sequence). V was shortened by 2 bases and J by 5 bases, with 16 bases between the two germline ends. The CDR3: CASSIRVTVLNEQYF. DNA of the CDR3: TGTGCCAGTAGTATAAGGGTGACAGTACTAAACGAGCAGTACTTC.

Comments on this clone: Other DNA sequences within the sample encode an identical CDR3. The rearrangement uses TRBV6-5 and TRBJ2-5, with unresolved D. Germline V gene lookup returns CDR1 MNHEY and CDR2 SVGAGI. Trimming cost V 0 bases and J 2 bases, with 7 bases left between them. This CDR3 has 14 amino acids. The CDR3 DNA reads TGTGCCAGCAGTTACTCGGGTCAGCAAGAGACCCAGTACTTC. This sequence encodes CASSYSGQQETQYF.

The chain combines TRBV5-1 with TRBJ1-1; 7 bases fit TRBD1. Germline V lookup: CDR1 SGHRS, CDR2 YFSETQ. Trimming cost V 3 bases and J 3 bases; bases outside gene matches: 8. The CDR3 is 15 residues long. CDR3 sequence reads: CASSSYRGSDTEAFF. Here the CDR3 DNA reads TGCGCCAGCAGCTCCTACAGGGGAAGTGACACTGAAGCTTTCTTT.

This chain connects TRBV11-2 to TRBJ2-7; a weak D match, TRBD2 (6 bases). The germline V gene has CDR1 SGHAT and CDR2 FQNNGV. Trimming removed 5 bases from V and 3 bases from J, with 11 bases in between. This CDR3 comprises 13 residues. The CDR3 DNA follows: TGTGCCAGCAGCAACGGGACTGGCTACGAGCAGTACTTC. Residues: CASSNGTGYEQYF.

This clone was seen a single time. The chain has TRBV30 and TRBJ2-7; D unclear. Germline V lookup: CDR1 GTSNPN, CDR2 SVGIG (reference sequence). CDR3 length: 13 residues. V lost 6 bases and J lost 3, with 15 bases in between. CDR3 bases: TGTGCCTGCACCGGAGACGGAGACTACGAGCAGTACTTC. It codes for CACTGDGDYEQYF. Full variable domain (rest looked up from reference TRBV30 and TRBJ2-7): SQTIHQWPATLVQPVGSPLSLECTVEGTSNPNLYWYRQAAGRGLQLLFYSVGIGQISSEVPQNLSASRPQDRQFILSSKKLLLSDSGFYLCACTGDGDYEQYFGPGTRLTVT.

The chain has TRBV5-1 and TRBJ2-7; 9 positions match TRBD1. Trimming took 5 bases from V and 6 from J; bases not matched to a gene: 12. This CDR3 spans 15 amino acids. The germline V gene has CDR1 SGHRS and CDR2 YFSETQ. CDR3 residues: CASRPMTGGYSEQYF. In DNA form, the CDR3 reads TGCGCCAGCAGGCCTATGACAGGGGGTTATTCCGAGCAGTACTTC.

With respect to this clone: Other nucleotide sequences from this sample produce the same CDR3. The V gene is TRBV7-9, the J gene TRBJ2-7; no clear D gene. Germline assignment: CDR1 SEHNR and CDR2 FQNEAQ (reference sequence). Trimming shortened V by 5 bases and J by 0 bases, and 5 bases separated the two germline ends. This CDR3 has 12 residues. The CDR3 protein is CASSQSSYEQYF. CDR3 coding DNA: TGTGCCAGCAGCCAGAGCTCCTACGAGCAGTACTTC.

As for this clone: Its ends do not fully match the called genes, so a read error is possible. The gene calls are TRBV7-7 and TRBJ2-7; possibly TRBD1 or TRBD2 for D (5 bases each). This CDR3 comprises 14 residues. CDR1 is SSHAT, CDR2 FNYEAQ, per germline (reference sequence). CDR3 sequence: CASSLEPGKGRQYF. The CDR3 nucleotides read TGTGCTAGCAGCTTAGAGCCCGGGAAGGGGAGGCAGTACTTC.

Remarks on this clone: Other DNA sequences in the sample encode the same CDR3. V gene TRBV5-1 combines with J gene TRBJ2-1; 10 bases map to TRBD2. Trimming cost V 0 bases and J 4 bases; bases outside gene matches: 4. The CDR3 totals 16 residues. Germline V CDR1 and CDR2: SGHRS, YFSETQ. CDR3 protein: CASSLGLAGEYNEQFF. Written as DNA, the CDR3 is TGCGCCAGCAGCTTGGGTCTAGCGGGAGAATACAATGAGCAGTTCTTC.

The rearrangement uses TRBV21-1 and TRBJ2-3. TRBV21-1 represents a pseudogene. The CDR3 consists of 17 residues. The CDR3 sequence: CASSKVQDKPPTDTQYF. The CDR3 DNA sequence: TGTGCCAGCAGCAAAGTTCAAGATAAACCCCCCACAGATACGCAGTATTTT.

The chain uses TRBV15 and TRBJ1-2; a weak D match, TRBD1 (6 bases). Germline CDR1 is LNHNV and CDR2 is YYDKDF (reference sequence). Deletions cut 6 bases from V and 3 bases from J, with 17 bases between. This CDR3 contains 15 residues. The CDR3 loop is CATREGYGGDYGYTF. The DNA of the CDR3 is TGTGCCACCAGGGAAGGGTATGGGGGCGACTATGGCTACACCTTC.

The chain has TRBV12-5 and TRBJ1-5, with D unresolved. From germline, CDR1 is LGHNT and CDR2 FRNRAP. Deletions cut 4 bases from V and 1 base from J, with 11 bases between. The CDR3 sequence is 15 residues long. The CDR3 region is CASGSTDLSNQPQHF. CDR3 DNA sequence: TGTGCTAGTGGTTCAACAGACCTGAGCAATCAGCCCCAGCATTTT.

The chain couples TRBV30 to TRBJ2-7; maybe TRBD2 (6 bases). Looked up from germline, CDR1 is GTSNPN and CDR2 is SVGIG (reference sequence). V was clipped by 5 bases and J by 0 bases, with 20 bases between them. This CDR3 spans 16 amino acids. The CDR3 protein is CAWGRSVTANSYEQYF. The CDR3 DNA sequence: TGTGCCTGGGGGAGGTCAGTAACAGCAAACTCCTACGAGCAGTACTTC.

This chain joins TRBV6-6 and TRBJ2-7; TRBD1 agrees at 8 bases. CDR1 and CDR2 (germline): MNHNY, SVGAGI (reference sequence). The CDR3 spans 14 residues. Trimming removed 2 bases from V and 3 bases from J; junction bases left unmatched: 3. The CDR3 DNA is TGTGCCAGCAGTTACAAACAGGGGGTCTACGAGCAGTACTTC. Amino acids: CASSYKQGVYEQYF.

The chain joins TRBV5-4 to TRBJ1-2; 7 nucleotides align to TRBD1. CDR1 and CDR2 from the germline V gene are SGHNT and YYREEE (reference sequence). The CDR3 sequence is 15 residues long. V shed 1 base and J 0 bases; nucleotides not matched to a gene: 3. In nucleotides, the CDR3 is TGTGCCAGCAGCTTGTGGGACAGAACTAACTATGGCTACACCTTC. It specifies CASSLWDRTNYGYTF.

Turning to this clone: The same CDR3 can be traced to other DNA sequences in this sample. The rearrangement uses TRBV6-5 and TRBJ2-7; no clear D. CDR1 is MNHEY, CDR2 SVGAGI, per germline. V was trimmed by 4 bases and J by 3 bases, leaving 10 bases between them. The CDR3 totals 13 residues. In nucleotides, the CDR3 is TGTGCCAGCAGTTCTGGTCCCAGCTACGAGCAGTACTTC. It yields the protein CASSSGPSYEQYF.

The CDR3 protein is CASSPSSGEGNIQYF. In DNA, the CDR3 is TGTGCCAGCAGTCCCTCTTCGGGGGAAGGAAACATTCAGTACTTC. This chain joins TRBV6-5 and TRBJ2-4; weak D call: TRBD2 (6 bases). CDR1 MNHEY and CDR2 SVGAGI come from the germline V gene. The germline V and J ends were trimmed by 5 bases and 6 bases, with 17 bases remaining between them. The CDR3 runs 15 residues.

Of note for this clone: At the DNA level, this CDR3 is encoded by other sequences in the same sample as well. The chain carries TRBV27 and TRBJ1-1, with 9 bases matching TRBD1. CDR3 length: 14 residues. Germline V gene sequence: CDR1 MNHEY, CDR2 SMNVEV (reference sequence). Germline trimming cut 5 bases from V and 1 base from J; bases unmatched to any gene: 2. The CDR3 sequence: CASSLGQGNTEAFF. The CDR3 DNA reads as TGTGCCAGCAGTCTGGGACAGGGGAACACTGAAGCTTTCTTT.

The V gene is TRBV6-6, the J gene TRBJ1-5; D may be TRBD1 (5 bases). Germline V gives CDR1 MNHNY, CDR2 SVGAGI (reference sequence). This CDR3 spans 14 amino acids. V dropped 2 bases and J dropped 5 bases, with 10 bases sitting between them. The CDR3 reads CASSYTQGYQPQHF. The CDR3 DNA reads TGTGCCAGCAGTTACACGCAGGGTTATCAGCCCCAGCATTTT.

The chain couples TRBV11-2 to TRBJ2-7, with 12 bases identical to TRBD1. V shed 5 bases, J shed 2 bases, and the junction held 4 bases outside the gene matches. The CDR3 is 15 residues long. Germline CDR1 reads SGHAT; CDR2 reads FQNNGV. The CDR3 nucleotides are TGTGCCAGCAGCCAAGGGACAGGGGGCACCTACGAGCAGTACTTC. Protein product: CASSQGTGGTYEQYF.

The chain links TRBV19 to TRBJ1-5, with D possibly being TRBD1 (5 bases). Germline assignment: CDR1 LNHDA and CDR2 SQIVND (reference sequence). The V end was cut by 6 bases, the J end by 0 bases, with 12 bases between. There are 15 residues in the CDR3. CDR3 nucleotide sequence: TGTGCCAGTAGCCTTTGGGGCGGTAGCAATCAGCCCCAGCATTTT. Translated, it gives CASSLWGGSNQPQHF.

This chain links TRBV10-2 with TRBJ2-7; tentative D call: TRBD1 (6 bases). Trimming took off 2 bases at V and 3 bases at J, with 14 bases between the two ends. Germline assignment: CDR1 WSHSY and CDR2 SAAADI. The CDR3 has 15 amino acids. The CDR3 coding sequence is TGCGCCAGCAGTGAGGTCGCCCCAGGGGACTACGAGCAGTACTTC. It codes for CASSEVAPGDYEQYF.

The chain carries TRBV19 and TRBJ2-7; 7 bases match TRBD2. V shed 5 bases and J 2 bases; nucleotides not matched to a gene: 9. Germline CDR1 LNHDA, CDR2 SQIVND (reference sequence). The CDR3 covers 15 residues. The CDR3, as DNA: TGTGCCAGTAGTCTAGGGGACTATTGGGCCTACGAGCAGTACTTC. Amino acids: CASSLGDYWAYEQYF.

The chain couples TRBV29-1 to TRBJ2-2; D remains unclear. The germline gives CDR1 SQVTM, CDR2 ANQGSEA. The CDR3 consists of 11 residues. V lost 2 bases and J 7 bases, leaving 5 bases between the germline ends. The CDR3 region has the DNA TGCAGCGTTGAATCTGGCGGGGAGCTGTTTTTT. Its protein is CSVESGGELFF.

This chain uses TRBV4-3 with TRBJ2-3; D possibly corresponds to TRBD1 (6 bases). CDR1 is LGHNA and CDR2 is YSLEER in the germline V gene. V gave up 4 bases and J gave up 6 bases, with 17 bases separating them. CDR3 length equals 15 residues. Here the CDR3 DNA reads TGCGCCAGCAGCCCGAGATTCAGGGGCGGGGATACGCAGTATTTT. This codes for CASSPRFRGGDTQYF.

J is TRBJ1-2 and V is TRBV5-6; D perhaps matches TRBD1 (5 bases). This CDR3 is built from 14 residues. Germline V gene sequence: CDR1 SGHDT, CDR2 YYEEEE. V was shortened by 6 bases and J by 4 bases, with 16 bases between the two germline ends. The CDR3 nucleotides read TGTGCCAGCACTACGGGGAGGGACCTCTATGGCTACACCTTC. Translation: CASTTGRDLYGYTF.

The chain joins TRBV6-5 to TRBJ2-5, with D possibly being TRBD2 (6 bases). Trimming shortened V by 6 bases and J by 2 bases, and 13 bases separated the two germline ends. This CDR3 comprises 14 residues. Germline V gene data show CDR1 as MNHEY and CDR2 as SVGAGI. CDR3 DNA: TGTGCCAGCAGCCCGGAGGGCCGTCAAGAGACCCAGTACTTC. It encodes CASSPEGRQETQYF.

The chain links TRBV11-2 to TRBJ1-3, with D hard to call. The V end lost 7 bases, the J end lost 0 bases, and 16 bases lay between the germline ends. CDR1 and CDR2 (germline): SGHAT, FQNNGV. The CDR3 is 16 amino acids. Written as DNA, the CDR3 is TGTGCCAGCACCAGCCCCGAGGGCCTCTCTGGAAACACCATATATTTT. Translating gives CASTSPEGLSGNTIYF.